This TCR beta chain was recorded in a study of immune cell composition in non-small cell lung cancer. The overall study: Most cases were lung adenocarcinoma or squamous cell carcinoma. Study findings and constraints: TIL tumour reactivity correlated with maximal tumour-associated clone frequency in adenocarcinoma. Smoking pack-years did not significantly correlate with tumour TCR-beta clonality.

CDR1 and CDR2 (germline): SNHLY, FYNNEI. The CDR3 has 13 residues. The V gene lost 4 bases and the J gene lost 3 bases, with 9 bases spanning the gap. Sequencing was performed with immunoSEQ multiplex PCR; in TCRdb, only in-frame clones are kept and a portion is missing. The sample holds about 6,600 clones, 70% to 85% seen once. The normal lung sample lay at least 3 cm, and maximally far, from the tumour. Frozen unsorted single-cell suspensions supplied the genomic DNA. To note about this clone: The antigen remains unidentified.

The specimen sequenced was non-adjacent lung tissue. The chain combines TRBV2 with TRBJ2-5, with D possibly matching TRBD1 (5 bases). The receptor was derived from a human donor with non-small cell lung cancer. The CDR3 sequence: CASSVGAEETQYF. CDR3 sequence (DNA): TGTGCCAGCAGTGTAGGGGCGGAAGAGACCCAGTACTTC.